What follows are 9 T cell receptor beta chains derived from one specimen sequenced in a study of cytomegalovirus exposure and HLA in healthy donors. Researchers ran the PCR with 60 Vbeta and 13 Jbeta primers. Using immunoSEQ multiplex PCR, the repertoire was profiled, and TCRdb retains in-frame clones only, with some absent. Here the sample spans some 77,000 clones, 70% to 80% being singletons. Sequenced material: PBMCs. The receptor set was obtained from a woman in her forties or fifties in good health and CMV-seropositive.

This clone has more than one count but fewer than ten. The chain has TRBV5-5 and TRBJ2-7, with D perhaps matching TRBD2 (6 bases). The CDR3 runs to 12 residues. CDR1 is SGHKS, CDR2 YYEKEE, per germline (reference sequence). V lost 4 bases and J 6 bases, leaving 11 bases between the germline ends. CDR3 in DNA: TGTGCCAGCAGCAGACTAGAGGGCGAGCAGTACGTC. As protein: CASSRLEGEQYV.

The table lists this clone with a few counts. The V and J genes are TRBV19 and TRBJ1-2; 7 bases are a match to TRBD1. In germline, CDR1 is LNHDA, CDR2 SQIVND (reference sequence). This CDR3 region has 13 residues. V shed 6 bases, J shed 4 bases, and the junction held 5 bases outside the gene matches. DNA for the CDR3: TGTGCCAGTAGGCTAAGGGACAGCTATGGCTACACCTTC. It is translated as CASRLRDSYGYTF.

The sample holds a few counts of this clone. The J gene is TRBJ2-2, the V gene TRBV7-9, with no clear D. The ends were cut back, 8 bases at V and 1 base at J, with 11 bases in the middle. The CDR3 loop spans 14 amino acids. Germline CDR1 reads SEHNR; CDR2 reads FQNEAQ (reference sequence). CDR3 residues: CASLGRLNTGELFF. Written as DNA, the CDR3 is TGTGCCAGCCTAGGCCGTTTGAACACCGGGGAGCTGTTTTTT. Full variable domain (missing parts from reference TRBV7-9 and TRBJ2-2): DTGVSQNPRHKITKRGQNVTFRCDPISEHNRLYWYRQTLGQGPEFLTYFQNEAQLEKSRLLSDRFSAERPKGSFSTLEIQRTEQGDSAMYLCASLGRLNTGELFFGEGSRLTVL.

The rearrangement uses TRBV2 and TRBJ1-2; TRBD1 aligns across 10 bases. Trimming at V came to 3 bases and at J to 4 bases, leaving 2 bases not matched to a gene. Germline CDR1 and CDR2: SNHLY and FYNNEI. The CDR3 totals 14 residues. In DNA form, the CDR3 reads TGTGCCAGCAGTGAGGACAGGGGGGGCTATGGCTACACCTTC. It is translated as CASSEDRGGYGYTF.

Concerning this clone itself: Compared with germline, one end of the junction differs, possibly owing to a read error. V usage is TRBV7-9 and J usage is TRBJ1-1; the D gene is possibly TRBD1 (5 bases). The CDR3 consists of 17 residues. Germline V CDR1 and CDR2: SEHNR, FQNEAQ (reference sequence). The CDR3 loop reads CSSSPRRGLGANTEAFF. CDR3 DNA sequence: TGTTCCAGCAGCCCCAGGCGGGGGTTGGGAGCGAACACTGAAGCTTTCTTT.

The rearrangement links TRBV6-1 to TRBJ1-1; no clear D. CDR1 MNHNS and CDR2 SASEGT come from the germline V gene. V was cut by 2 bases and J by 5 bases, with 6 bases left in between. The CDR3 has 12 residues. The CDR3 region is CASSERTTEAFF. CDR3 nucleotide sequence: TGTGCCAGCAGTGAACGAACTACTGAAGCTTTCTTT.

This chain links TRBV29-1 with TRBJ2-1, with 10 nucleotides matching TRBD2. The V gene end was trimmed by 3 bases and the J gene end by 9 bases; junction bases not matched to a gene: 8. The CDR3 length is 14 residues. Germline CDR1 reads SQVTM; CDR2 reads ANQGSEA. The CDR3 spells CSVDQAGGPGEQFF. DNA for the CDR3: TGCAGCGTTGATCAAGCGGGAGGGCCGGGTGAGCAGTTCTTC.

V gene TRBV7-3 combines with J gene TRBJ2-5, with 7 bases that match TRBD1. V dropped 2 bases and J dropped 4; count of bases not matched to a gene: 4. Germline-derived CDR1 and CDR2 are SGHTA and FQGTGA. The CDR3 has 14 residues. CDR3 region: CASSLLGGLETQYF. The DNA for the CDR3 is TGTGCCAGCAGCTTATTAGGGGGCCTAGAGACCCAGTACTTC.

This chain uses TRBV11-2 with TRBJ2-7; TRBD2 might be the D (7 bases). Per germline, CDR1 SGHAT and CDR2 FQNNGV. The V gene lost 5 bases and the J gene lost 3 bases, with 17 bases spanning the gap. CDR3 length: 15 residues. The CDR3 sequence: CASSPTEGGFYEQYF. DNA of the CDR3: TGTGCCAGCAGCCCCACCGAGGGGGGGTTCTACGAGCAGTACTTC.